This T cell receptor beta chain was identified during a study of T cell responses to AZD1222 COVID-19 vaccine. The method was immunoSEQ multiplex PCR; TCRdb's version includes in-frame clones alone and lacks a portion of them. The sample carries roughly 70,000 clones, 85% to 95% recorded once. The germline V gene encodes CDR1 MDHEN and CDR2 SYDVKM. CDR3 length: 15 amino acids. The V gene end was trimmed by 5 bases and the J gene end by 1 base; junction bases not matched to a gene: 7. Sequences were derived from peripheral blood, sampled 28 days after the second dose of the MenACWY control vaccine. V is TRBV28 and J is TRBJ1-2; 7 nucleotides align to TRBD1. The sequence was obtained from an adult who received the MenACWY meningococcal vaccine as a control. This chain's CDR3 is CASSTADRSNYGYTF. As DNA, the CDR3 is TGTGCCAGCAGTACGGCGGACAGGAGTAACTATGGCTACACCTTC.